These 16 T cell receptor beta chains were sequenced from one sample in a study of Ad26.COV2.S vaccination and SARS-CoV-2 variants. Treatment given: around 19 received Ad26.COV2.S at low or high dose, single or two shots; 5 received placebo; per-sample allocation not given. Sampling was done on day 63 after the first vaccine or placebo injection. Profiling relied on immunoSEQ multiplex PCR, and the TCRdb table lists in-frame clones only, not all of them. Seen here are approximately 420,000 clones, 85% to 90% observed once, and the top ten hold 3.6%. Sequenced here: peripheral blood, sampled in a trial of Ad26.COV2.S vaccine versus placebo. The receptors stem from a person aged 18-60 years who received the Ad26.COV2.S COVID-19 vaccine or a placebo.

The genes are TRBV11-1 and TRBJ1-1; 7 nucleotides line up with TRBD1. In germline, CDR1 is SGHAT, CDR2 FQDESV (reference sequence). Trimming removed 5 bases from V and 0 bases from J; junction bases left unmatched: 6. The CDR3 extends over 15 amino acids. CDR3 sequence reads: CASSQGQFLNTEAFF. DNA of the CDR3: TGTGCCAGCAGCCAGGGACAGTTCCTGAACACTGAAGCTTTCTTT.

The rearrangement links TRBV4-1 to TRBJ2-3; D is undetermined. Trimming removed 0 bases from V and 0 bases from J, with 7 bases in between. Per germline, CDR1 MGHRA and CDR2 YSYEKL. The CDR3 totals 15 residues. CDR3 DNA: TGCGCCAGCAGCCAAGAATGGGATAGCACAGATACGCAGTATTTT. Protein product: CASSQEWDSTDTQYF.

The chain couples TRBV5-3 to TRBJ2-5; the D is unclear. TRBV5-3 belongs to the ORF category, with a function that is uncertain. This CDR3 has 13 amino acids. V was clipped by 5 bases and J by 7 bases, with 15 bases between them. The CDR3 sequence: CARRGQVLLTQYF. The CDR3 coding sequence is TGTGCCAGAAGGGGCCAGGTTCTCTTGACCCAGTACTTC.

V usage is TRBV3-1 (or the pseudogene TRBV3-2) and J usage is TRBJ2-1; D not certain. Germline V gene data show CDR1 as LGHDT and CDR2 as YNNKEL (reference sequence). Trimming stripped 0 bases from V and 0 bases from J, with 12 bases between. The CDR3 extends over 17 amino acids. This CDR3 is CASSQEGRVSSYNEQFF. CDR3 bases: TGTGCCAGCAGCCAAGAAGGCCGCGTGAGCTCCTACAATGAGCAGTTCTTC.

V is TRBV9 and J is TRBJ2-5, with a weak D call TRBD2 (7 bases). The CDR3 totals 15 residues. Trimming removed 4 bases at V and 5 bases at J, with 18 bases between. The V gene's germline CDR1 is SGDLS and CDR2 YYNGEE. The CDR3 here is CASSFGGRGDETQYF. The DNA for the CDR3 is TGTGCCAGCAGCTTCGGGGGGCGGGGAGACGAGACCCAGTACTTC. Variable domain in full (rest from reference TRBV9 and TRBJ2-5): DSGVTQTPKHLITATGQRVTLRCSPRSGDLSVYWYQQSLDQGLQFLIQYYNGEERAKGNILERFSAQQFPDLHSELNLSSLELGDSALYFCASSFGGRGDETQYFGPGTRLLVL.

The gene calls are TRBV2 and TRBJ1-5; D is possibly TRBD1 (6 bases). Germline CDR1 SNHLY, CDR2 FYNNEI. V was pared by 4 bases and J by 7 bases, with 17 bases between. There are 15 residues in the CDR3. The CDR3 DNA reads as TGTGCCAGCAGTGGAAATCGGGGGGGCGGCCAGCCCCAGCATTTT. Its protein is CASSGNRGGGQPQHF.

This rearrangement joins TRBV12-3 or TRBV12-4 to TRBJ1-2; no clear D gene. The germline V and J ends were trimmed by 8 bases and 3 bases, with 7 bases remaining between them. The CDR3 is made up of 11 amino acids. The CDR3 reads CASQMDYGYTF. The DNA of the CDR3 is TGTGCCAGCCAAATGGACTATGGCTACACCTTC.

The V gene is TRBV11-2, the J gene TRBJ2-1; D is perhaps TRBD1 (6 bases). The germline CDR1 and CDR2 sequences are SGHAT and FQNNGV. The CDR3 consists of 14 residues. Trimming took off 5 bases at V and 6 bases at J, with 14 bases between the two ends. CDR3 sequence reads: CASSLTGPGNEQFF. The CDR3, as DNA: TGTGCCAGCAGCCTAACAGGGCCCGGCAATGAGCAGTTCTTC.

The J gene is TRBJ1-6, the V gene TRBV6-6; no clear D gene. V gave up 0 bases and J gave up 8 bases, with 8 bases separating them. The germline V gene encodes CDR1 MNHNY and CDR2 SVGAGI (reference sequence). This CDR3 comprises 14 residues. The CDR3 region has the DNA TGTGCCAGCAGTTACTCGAGTGGGGATTCACCCCTCCACTTT. Residues: CASSYSSGDSPLHF.

This chain links TRBV19 with TRBJ1-5; D is unclear. Trimming pared 6 bases from V and 0 bases from J, leaving 21 bases between. Germline V CDR1 and CDR2: LNHDA, SQIVND (reference sequence). The CDR3 contains 18 residues. The CDR3 region is CASSHIRQLTDSNQPQHF. DNA for the CDR3: TGTGCCAGTAGCCATATCCGCCAATTGACGGATAGCAATCAGCCCCAGCATTTT.

The genes are TRBV9 and TRBJ1-3; D may be TRBD1 (6 bases). V lost 0 bases and J lost 0, with 16 bases in between. The germline CDR1 and CDR2 sequences are SGDLS and YYNGEE. The CDR3 extends over 18 amino acids. The chain's CDR3 is CASSVATGTANSGNTIYF. CDR3 nucleotide sequence: TGTGCCAGCAGCGTAGCAACAGGGACCGCCAACTCTGGAAACACCATATATTTT.

The V call is TRBV5-4, the J call TRBJ1-6, with D unclear. V was shortened by 3 bases and J by 7 bases, with 8 bases between the two germline ends. The V gene's germline CDR1 is SGHNT and CDR2 YYREEE (reference sequence). This CDR3 spans 13 amino acids. The CDR3 sequence: CASSSDGNSPLHF. CDR3 DNA: TGTGCCAGCAGCTCGGACGGAAATTCACCCCTCCACTTT.

V usage is TRBV5-6 and J usage is TRBJ1-2, with D possibly being TRBD1 (6 bases). The length of the CDR3 is 15 residues. The germline V gene encodes CDR1 SGHDT and CDR2 YYEEEE. With 5 bases removed from V and 4 bases from J, the gap between germline ends came to 18 bases. For the CDR3, the DNA is TGTGCCAGCAGTCGTGGGGGGCGTATATCCTATGGCTACACCTTC. Encoded protein: CASSRGGRISYGYTF.

V and J are TRBV13 and TRBJ1-1; the D is unclear. The germline V gene has CDR1 PRHDT and CDR2 FYEKMQ (reference sequence). The CDR3 runs 13 residues. V was cut by 2 bases and J by 5 bases, with 9 bases left in between. The CDR3 sequence: CASSLRVLTEAFF. DNA for the CDR3: TGTGCCAGCAGCTTACGGGTTCTGACTGAAGCTTTCTTT.

The V and J genes are TRBV7-2 and TRBJ2-7; the match to TRBD1 covers 7 bases. V dropped 4 bases and J dropped 0; count of bases not matched to a gene: 9. The CDR3 covers 16 residues. In germline, CDR1 is SGHTA, CDR2 FQGNSA. CDR3 in DNA: TGTGCCAGCAGCTCGGGGACAGCCCAAAGCTCCTACGAGCAGTACTTC. Amino acids: CASSSGTAQSSYEQYF. The whole variable domain, filled in from reference TRBV7-2 and TRBJ2-7, reads GAGVSQSPSNKVTEKGKDVELRCDPISGHTALYWYRQSLGQGLEFLIYFQGNSAPDKSGLPSDRFSAERTGGSVSTLTIQRTQQEDSAVYLCASSSGTAQSSYEQYFGPGTRLTVT.

The rearrangement uses TRBV5-4 and TRBJ1-2; D is undetermined. In germline, CDR1 is SGHNT, CDR2 YYREEE (reference sequence). This CDR3 is 14 amino acids long. V was trimmed by 4 bases and J by 8 bases, leaving 18 bases between them. The CDR3, as DNA: TGTGCCAGCAGCCGCGGACCGTTGGAACGGGGCTACACCTTC. Translated, it gives CASSRGPLERGYTF.